The present TCR beta chain was sequenced within a study of blood T cell repertoires in COVID-19 (dated by TCRdb to 2018 to 2020). Looking at the study overall: Samples from collaborators originated in the United States, Italy and Spain and spanned both the acute and convalescent phases of COVID-19. The material from the prospective study consisted of cDNA or gDNA derived from T cells, B-cell-depleted T cells, or PBMCs. Subjects who had been exposed to COVID-19, were actively infected with it, or had recovered from it provided the deeply sampled blood TCRbeta repertoires that made up the dataset. A freely available public database, intended as a resource for researchers studying the immune response to SARS-CoV-2, is where the repertoires were released. Samples came from the ongoing ImmuneRACE study (first 160 participants) plus 1,254 subjects from 6 global collaborators. Nearly every sample came with metadata listing a de-identified subject ID, COVID-19 status, age in years and sex. Where available, HLA class I and class II types were taken from metadata supplied by the sample provider and were not determined by assay-based typing. Broad study findings and their caveats: The quantity of clinical and demographic metadata differed by source and by participant and was supplied without curation.

TCRbeta CDR3 regions were amplified from genomic DNA by means of the immunoSEQ Assay, a bias-controlled multiplex PCR. From the authors' description of their analysis: The number of nucleated cells in each sample was estimated by amplification of reference gene primers within the assay. To quantify the absolute abundance of each unique TCRbeta CDR3 rearrangement, sequence reads were collapsed and filtered. For each sample, productive Simpson clonality was calculated as the square root of Simpson's diversity index across productive rearrangements. Not all clones reach the TCRdb copy of this immuneACCESS table, which keeps in-frame sequences only. Checked studies attribute under half of the gap to unresolved V genes and leave the rest unexplained. The V and J calls and clone size are taken from that table; D and trimming were inferred from the DNA. The sample yields almost 300,000 clones; 85% to 90% were counted once. The ten largest clonotypes hold 1% to 1.5% of the sample.

The collaborating institutions used their own protocols to collect whole blood in K2EDTA tubes. For TCRbeta analysis, collaborators shipped samples in one of three forms: frozen whole blood, isolated PBMCs, or DNA extracted from either of those sample types. The CDR3 starts with the cysteine, ends with the phenylalanine, and has 14 residues. The kept DNA is CDR3 alone, 42 bases in frame from the first base. CDR1 SGHRS and CDR2 YFSETQ were looked up in the germline V gene. The junction shows trimming of 0 bases on V and 1 base on J, plus 4 bases between the germline ends. In regard to this clone: It lacks a known antigen. There are no base qualities to consult, and no much larger clone falls within one base.

Input material: peripheral blood. The sequence links TRBV5-1 to TRBJ2-2; no D gene can be assigned with confidence. The TCR sequence derives from an older man with acute or convalescent COVID-19. Read as DNA, the sequence is TGCGCCAGCAGCTTGGCCAGGAACACCGGGGAGCTGTTTTTT. Its protein is CASSLARNTGELFF.